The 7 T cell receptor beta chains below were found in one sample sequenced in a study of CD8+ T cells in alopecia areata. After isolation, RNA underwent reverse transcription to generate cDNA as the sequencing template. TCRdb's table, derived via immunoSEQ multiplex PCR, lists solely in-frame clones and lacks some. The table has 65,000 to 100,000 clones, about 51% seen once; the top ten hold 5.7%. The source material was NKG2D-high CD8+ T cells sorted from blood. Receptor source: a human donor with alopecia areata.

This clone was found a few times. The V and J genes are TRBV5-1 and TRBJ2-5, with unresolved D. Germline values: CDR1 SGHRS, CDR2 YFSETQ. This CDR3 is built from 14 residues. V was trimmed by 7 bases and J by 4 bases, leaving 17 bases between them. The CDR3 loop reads CASGFLGLLETQYF. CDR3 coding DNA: TGCGCCAGCGGGTTTTTGGGGTTATTAGAGACCCAGTACTTC.

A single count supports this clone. CDR3 DNA: TGTGCCAGCAGCCTAAGCCCCAATCAGCCCCAGCATTTT. Its translation is CASSLSPNQPQHF. The chain couples TRBV6-6 to TRBJ1-5; D ambiguous. V lost 6 bases to trimming and J lost 3 bases, with 9 bases between them. The CDR3 spans 13 residues. The germline gives CDR1 MNHNY, CDR2 SVGAGI (reference sequence).

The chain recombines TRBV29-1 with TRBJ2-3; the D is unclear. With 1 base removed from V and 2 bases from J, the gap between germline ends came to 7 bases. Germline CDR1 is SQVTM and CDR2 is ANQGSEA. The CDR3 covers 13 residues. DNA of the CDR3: TGCAGCGTTGAAGGGCCGGACACAGATACGCAGTATTTT. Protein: CSVEGPDTDTQYF.

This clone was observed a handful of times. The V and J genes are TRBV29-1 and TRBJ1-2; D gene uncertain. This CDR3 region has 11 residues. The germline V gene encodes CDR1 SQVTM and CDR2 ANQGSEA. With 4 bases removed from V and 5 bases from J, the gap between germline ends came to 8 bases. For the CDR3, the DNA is TGCAGCGTTGGGGATAATTATGGCTACACCTTC. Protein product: CSVGDNYGYTF.

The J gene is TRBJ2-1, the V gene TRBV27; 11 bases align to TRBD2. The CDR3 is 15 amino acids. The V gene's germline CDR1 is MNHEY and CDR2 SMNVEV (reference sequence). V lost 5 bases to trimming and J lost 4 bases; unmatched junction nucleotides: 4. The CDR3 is CASSRTSGLYNEQFF. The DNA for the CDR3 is TGTGCCAGCAGTAGGACTAGCGGGCTATACAATGAGCAGTTCTTC.

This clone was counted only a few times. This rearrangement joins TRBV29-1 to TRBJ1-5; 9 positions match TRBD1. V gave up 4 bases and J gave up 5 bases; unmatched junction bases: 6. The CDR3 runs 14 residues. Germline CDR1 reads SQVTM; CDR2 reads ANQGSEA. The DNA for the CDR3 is TGCAGCGTTGGTGGGACAGGGCGAGATCAGCCCCAGCATTTT. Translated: CSVGGTGRDQPQHF.

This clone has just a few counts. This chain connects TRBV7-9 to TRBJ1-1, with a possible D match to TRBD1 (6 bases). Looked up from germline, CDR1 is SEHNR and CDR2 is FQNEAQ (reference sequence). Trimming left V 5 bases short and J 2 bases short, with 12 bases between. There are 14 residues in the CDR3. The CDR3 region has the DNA TGTGCCAGCAGCCTGGACAGCCGAAACACTGAAGCTTTCTTT. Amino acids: CASSLDSRNTEAFF.